The rows below give T cell receptor beta chains drawn from one sample of a study of blood T cells in healthy people across ages. One entry per CDR3 protein, called by TCRdb with MiXCR from the 5' RACE reads. The data show about a million distinct CDR3 sequences, roughly 47% seen once. The source material was blood. These receptors all stem from a woman aged 55 to 70 in good health. Each CDR3 is given with its conserved first and last residue. D genes are given only for firm matches. Rows give clone size only sometimes, using once, few, many, or a class for an expanded clone.

>TRBJ2-3|once|TRBV2|TRBD1
CASTAQGASDTQYF
TGTGCCAGCACGGCGCAGGGGGCCTCAGATACGCAGTATTTT
>TRBJ2-5|few|TRBV13|TRBD2
CASSLIRLAGGGTQYF
TGTGCCAGCAGCTTAATACGGCTAGCGGGAGGGGGGACCCAGTACTTC
>TRBJ2-5|.|TRBV5-5|.
CASSSGDSRETQYF
TGTGCCAGCAGTAGCGGGGACAGCAGAGAGACCCAGTACTTC
>TRBJ1-2|few|TRBV3-1|TRBD1
CASSRQGKYGYGYTF
TGTGCCAGCAGCCGACAGGGGAAATATGGGTATGGCTACACCTTC
>TRBJ2-5|.|TRBV6-5|TRBD1
CASSFGQGAGETQYF
TGTGCCAGCAGTTTCGGACAGGGGGCGGGGGAGACCCAGTACTTC
>TRBJ2-7|.|TRBV7-6|.
CASSSASGTGSYEQYF
TGTGCCAGCAGCTCCGCCTCCGGGACTGGCTCCTACGAGCAGTACTTC
>TRBJ2-7|.|TRBV12-3/TRBV12-4|TRBD2
CASTPSGSRDEQYF
TGTGCCAGCACCCCTAGCGGGAGTAGGGATGAGCAGTACTTC
>TRBJ2-1|.|TRBV28|TRBD2
CASSSGLAGVSYNEQFF
TGTGCCAGCAGTTCGGGACTAGCGGGAGTCTCCTACAATGAGCAGTTCTTC
>TRBJ2-3|.|TRBV7-2|TRBD1
CASSIRQGAATQYF
TGTGCCAGCAGCATAAGACAGGGTGCAGCTACGCAGTATTTT
>TRBJ2-7|.|TRBV28|.
CASEGDHEQYF
TGTGCCAGCGAAGGAGACCACGAGCAGTACTTC
>TRBJ1-5|few|TRBV6-2/TRBV6-3|.
CASSYSRMGQPQHF
TGTGCCAGCAGTTACTCTCGAATGGGGCAGCCCCAGCATTTT
>TRBJ1-6|.|TRBV28|.
CASSLEHSYGSPLHF
TGTGCCAGCAGTTTAGAACACTCTTATGGTTCACCCCTCCACTTT
>TRBJ2-5|.|TRBV7-3|.
CASSSTQGRETQYF
TGTGCCAGCAGCTCCACACAGGGTCGGGAGACCCAGTACTTC
>TRBJ2-5|.|TRBV29-1|.
CSVIYNEQYF
TGCAGCGTTATATACAATGAGCAGTACTTC
>TRBJ2-1|.|TRBV7-2|.
CASSAGARALGNEQFF
TGTGCCAGCAGCGCCGGGGCGAGGGCGCTGGGCAATGAGCAGTTCTTC
>TRBJ2-1|many|TRBV5-1|TRBD2
CASSAGSGRIYNEQFF
TGCGCCAGCAGCGCGGGGAGCGGGAGGATCTACAATGAGCAGTTCTTC
>TRBJ2-3|.|TRBV6-5|.
CACSSPSLGAQYF
TGTGCCTGCAGTTCCCCTTCGCTGGGGGCGCAGTATTTT
>TRBJ2-7|few|TRBV12-3/TRBV12-4|.
CASSLTGPFNEQYF
TGTGCCAGCAGTTTAACAGGGCCTTTCAACGAGCAGTACTTC
>TRBJ2-7|.|TRBV27|.
CASTTGPGYEQYF
TGTGCCAGCACCACGGGTCCTGGTTACGAGCAGTACTTC
>TRBJ2-1|.|TRBV27|TRBD2
CASRGLAAWGQFF
TGTGCCAGCAGGGGACTAGCGGCGTGGGGGCAGTTCTTC
>TRBJ2-7|.|TRBV4-2|.
CASSQDPSLEQYF
TGTGCCAGCAGCCAAGATCCCAGCCTCGAGCAGTACTTC